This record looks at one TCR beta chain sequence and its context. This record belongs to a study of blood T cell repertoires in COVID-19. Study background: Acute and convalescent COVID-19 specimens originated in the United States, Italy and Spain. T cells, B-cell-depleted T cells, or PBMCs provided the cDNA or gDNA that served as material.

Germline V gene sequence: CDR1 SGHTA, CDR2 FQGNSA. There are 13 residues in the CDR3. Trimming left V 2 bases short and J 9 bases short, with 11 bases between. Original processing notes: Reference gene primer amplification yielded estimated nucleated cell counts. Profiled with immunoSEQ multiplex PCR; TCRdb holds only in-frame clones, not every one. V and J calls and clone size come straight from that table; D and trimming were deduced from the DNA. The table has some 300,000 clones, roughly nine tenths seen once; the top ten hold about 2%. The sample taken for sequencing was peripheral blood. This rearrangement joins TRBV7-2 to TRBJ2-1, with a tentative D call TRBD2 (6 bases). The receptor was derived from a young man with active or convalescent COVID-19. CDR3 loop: CASSLSTGGEQFF. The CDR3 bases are TGTGCCAGCAGCTTATCGACCGGGGGTGAGCAGTTCTTC.